This T cell receptor beta chain was identified during a study of shared clonotypes between healthy human individuals. Study-wide points: Memory subsets had estimated richness that was generally smaller than that of naive subsets.

As regards this clone: Antigen unknown.

CDR3 length: 18 amino acids. Trimming stripped 0 bases from V and 4 bases from J, with 20 bases between. Germline CDR1 and CDR2: LGHNA and YSLEER. Sequenced by immunoSEQ multiplex PCR; TCRdb stores in-frame clones only, minus some. The sample includes 2 million to 2.5 million clones, roughly 91% seen only once; the top ten take approximately 1.7%. Terminally differentiated effector memory CD45RA+ cells were excluded by CCR7 positive selection of CD45RO-negative cells. Every contributor of samples was a Caucasian grown-up residing in Nashville, Tennessee. The chain carries TRBV4-3 and TRBJ2-3; D possibly corresponds to TRBD2 (5 bases). Sequencing input: naive CD8+ T cells from PBMCs. The TCR was taken from a man younger than 30 in good health. Some clones in this sample may be carry-over from other donors' samples. CDR3 loop: CASSQEGIAEAISDTQYF. The CDR3 DNA is TGCGCCAGCAGCCAAGAGGGGATCGCGGAGGCGATATCAGATACGCAGTATTTT.